The 27 T cell receptor beta chains listed next were all sequenced from one sample in a study of OX40 agonist ivuxolimab in advanced cancers. Clones were read by immunoSEQ multiplex PCR, and TCRdb kept only the in-frame ones, dropping some. Of roughly 26,000 clones in the sample, 76% were seen once. Sequencing used CD4+ or CD8+ T cells sorted from blood, obtained in a trial of the OX40 agonist ivuxolimab. Source of these receptors: an adult with an advanced solid tumor such as melanoma, head and neck, liver or kidney cancer.

This chain links TRBV29-1 with TRBJ1-6; D might be TRBD1 (5 bases). The CDR3 runs 12 residues. Germline values: CDR1 SQVTM, CDR2 ANQGSEA. Trimming stripped 8 bases from V and 5 bases from J, with 10 bases between. CDR3 sequence (DNA): TGCAGCAGCCACAGGAATAATTCACCCCTCCACTTT. Translated, it gives CSSHRNNSPLHF.

This clone came up once. J is TRBJ1-5 and V is TRBV7-9; D remains unclear. In germline, CDR1 is SEHNR, CDR2 FQNEAQ (reference sequence). Deletions cut 4 bases from V and 5 bases from J, with 12 bases between. There are 14 residues in the CDR3. This CDR3 is CASSSPLSDQPQHF. In DNA, the CDR3 is TGTGCCAGCAGCTCCCCATTGAGCGATCAGCCCCAGCATTTT.

The rearrangement joins TRBV2 to TRBJ2-1, with TRBD2 matching 8 bases. The CDR3 runs 15 residues. The trim removed 3 bases at V and 7 bases at J, leaving 8 bases unmatched. Germline V gives CDR1 SNHLY, CDR2 FYNNEI. CDR3 loop: CASSDRRGVGNEQFF. CDR3 bases: TGTGCCAGCAGTGATCGGCGGGGGGTAGGAAATGAGCAGTTCTTC.

This chain connects TRBV7-9 to TRBJ2-5; D remains ambiguous. The CDR3 contains 14 residues. Per germline, CDR1 SEHNR and CDR2 FQNEAQ (reference sequence). V lost 2 bases and J lost 3, with 10 bases in between. CDR3 sequence reads: CASSLSPIEETQYF. In DNA form, the CDR3 reads TGTGCCAGCAGCTTAAGTCCGATAGAAGAGACCCAGTACTTC.

The chain carries TRBV11-1 and TRBJ1-6, with TRBD1 matching 8 bases. The junction had 8 bases not matched to a gene; V was cut back by 5 bases and J by 5 bases. In germline, CDR1 is SGHAT, CDR2 FQDESV (reference sequence). The CDR3 is made up of 16 amino acids. The CDR3 reads CASSPYGQGNNSPLHF. CDR3 in DNA: TGTGCCAGCAGCCCTTACGGACAGGGTAATAATTCACCCCTCCACTTT.

The V and J genes are TRBV10-3 and TRBJ1-3; the D gene is possibly TRBD1 (5 bases). V lost 0 bases and J 0 bases, leaving 9 bases between the germline ends. Germline V gene sequence: CDR1 ENHRY, CDR2 SYGVKD. The CDR3 is made up of 16 amino acids. The CDR3 is CAISESGVTSGNTIYF. The CDR3 DNA reads as TGTGCCATCAGTGAGTCGGGGGTGACCTCTGGAAACACCATATATTTT.

This chain links TRBV28 with TRBJ1-4; D not certain. CDR3 size: 14 residues. Germline V gene lookup returns CDR1 MDHEN and CDR2 SYDVKM. Trimming cost V 2 bases and J 1 base, with 5 bases left between them. In DNA, the CDR3 is TGTGCCAGCAGTTTAGGTGGAACTAATGAAAAACTGTTTTTT. This gives the protein CASSLGGTNEKLFF.

The chain recombines TRBV11-2 with TRBJ2-7; D might be TRBD1 (5 bases). The CDR3 totals 14 residues. Trimming pared 2 bases from V and 6 bases from J, leaving 14 bases between. The germline V gene has CDR1 SGHAT and CDR2 FQNNGV. CDR3 sequence reads: CASSLQDIKREQYF. The CDR3 region has the DNA TGTGCCAGCAGCTTACAGGACATAAAACGCGAGCAGTACTTC.

This clone was observed a single time. The V gene is TRBV6-5, the J gene TRBJ1-2; 7 bases fit TRBD1. The V and J ends lost 4 bases and 8 bases, in that order; junction bases with no gene match: 7. The germline V gene encodes CDR1 MNHEY and CDR2 SVGAGI. The CDR3 spans 13 residues. CDR3 sequence (DNA): TGTGCCAGCAGTTCCGGACAGGCTAGGGGCTACACCTTC. Amino acid sequence: CASSSGQARGYTF.

The gene calls are TRBV27 and TRBJ2-7; 9 bases are a match to TRBD1. The junction had 7 bases not matched to a gene; V was cut back by 10 bases and J by 9 bases. CDR1 and CDR2 from the germline V gene are MNHEY and SMNVEV (reference sequence). CDR3 length: 11 amino acids. CDR3 residues: CATGQGYLQYF. In DNA form, the CDR3 reads TGTGCCACCGGACAGGGGTACTTGCAGTACTTC.

This clone appeared a single time. The rearrangement joins TRBV6-1 to TRBJ1-4, with TRBD1 as a possible D gene (6 bases). The length of the CDR3 is 15 residues. Germline values: CDR1 MNHNS, CDR2 SASEGT. The V and J ends lost 10 bases and 0 bases respectively, with 15 bases between them. CDR3 residues: CATSPQGTTNEKLFF. DNA for the CDR3: TGTGCCACCAGCCCACAGGGTACAACTAATGAAAAACTGTTTTTT.

The genes are TRBV5-8 and TRBJ1-1; no clear D. Germline CDR1 SGHTS, CDR2 YDEGEE. This CDR3 contains 16 residues. The V gene lost 3 bases and the J gene lost 4 bases, with 19 bases spanning the gap. CDR3 sequence (DNA): TGTGCCAGCAGCTCCTTAGTCTCCTATTCGCCCACTGAAGCTTTCTTT. Its protein is CASSSLVSYSPTEAFF. Using reference TRBV5-8 and TRBJ1-1 for the parts outside the CDR3, the full variable domain is EAGVTQSPTHLIKTRGQQATLRCSPISGHTSVYWYQQALGLGLQFLLWYDEGEERNRGNFPPRFSGRQFPNYSSELNVNALELEDSALYLCASSSLVSYSPTEAFFGQGTRLTVV.

This rearrangement joins TRBV7-3 to TRBJ2-3; 8 bases map to TRBD1. The CDR3 totals 17 residues. V was clipped by 5 bases and J by 0 bases; unmatched bases: 10. Germline V gene sequence: CDR1 SGHTA, CDR2 FQGTGA. In DNA, the CDR3 is TGTGCCAGCAGCCTAAGCGGACAGGGAGAGAGCACAGATACGCAGTATTTT. Translation gives CASSLSGQGESTDTQYF.

This rearrangement joins TRBV18 to TRBJ1-3, with D uncertain. CDR3 length equals 15 residues. CDR1 KGHSH and CDR2 LQKENI come from the germline V gene. The V end was cut by 6 bases, the J end by 0 bases, with 12 bases between. CDR3 sequence reads: CASSPVTSSGNTIYF. Here the CDR3 DNA reads TGTGCCAGCTCCCCAGTAACTAGCTCTGGAAACACCATATATTTT.

For the CDR3, the DNA is TGTGCCAGCAGCGTAGATCAAGGGGGTAACTCCTACGAGCAGTACTTC. It specifies CASSVDQGGNSYEQYF. This chain links TRBV9 with TRBJ2-7; the D gene is possibly TRBD1 (6 bases). The CDR3 covers 16 residues. The V end was cut by 0 bases, the J end by 0 bases, with 13 bases between. Looked up from germline, CDR1 is SGDLS and CDR2 is YYNGEE. The full variable domain, its missing parts supplied by reference TRBV9 and TRBJ2-7, is DSGVTQTPKHLITATGQRVTLRCSPRSGDLSVYWYQQSLDQGLQFLIQYYNGEERAKGNILERFSAQQFPDLHSELNLSSLELGDSALYFCASSVDQGGNSYEQYFGPGTRLTVT.

This clone is categorized as medium-sized. The rearrangement joins TRBV5-1 to TRBJ2-2, with TRBD1 as a possible D gene (6 bases). This CDR3 spans 17 amino acids. Germline values: CDR1 SGHRS, CDR2 YFSETQ. Between the trimmed V and J ends, which lost 4 bases and 0 bases, there was a span of 16 bases. CDR3 protein: CASSLNSGTSNTGELFF. CDR3 nucleotides: TGCGCCAGCAGCCTTAACTCCGGGACATCGAACACCGGGGAGCTGTTTTTT.

The chain couples TRBV5-6 to TRBJ1-4; D remains ambiguous. This CDR3 contains 15 residues. CDR1 SGHDT and CDR2 YYEEEE come from the germline V gene. V shed 1 base and J shed 7 bases, with 14 bases lying between them. This chain's CDR3 is CASSLYEVGSEKLFF. The DNA for the CDR3 is TGTGCCAGCAGCTTGTATGAGGTCGGTTCTGAAAAACTGTTTTTT.

The V gene is TRBV9, the J gene TRBJ1-1; D unclear. CDR1 and CDR2 (germline): SGDLS, YYNGEE. The CDR3 covers 13 residues. Trimming shortened V by 0 bases and J by 5 bases, and 8 bases separated the two germline ends. The CDR3 DNA is TGTGCCAGCAGCGTAGGGGGTAGGACTGAAGCTTTCTTT. This sequence encodes CASSVGGRTEAFF.

By share, this clone counts as medium-sized (0.01 to 0.1%). V and J are TRBV7-2 and TRBJ1-6, with D unclear. The CDR3 has 11 amino acids. The V and J ends lost 4 bases and 9 bases respectively, with 4 bases between them. In germline, CDR1 is SGHTA, CDR2 FQGNSA. The CDR3: CASSSSSPLHF. In nucleotides, the CDR3 is TGTGCCAGCAGCTCTAGTTCACCCCTCCACTTT.

The chain carries TRBV6-5 and TRBJ2-5; D tentatively fits TRBD1 or TRBD2 (5 bases each). The CDR3 runs to 14 residues. Looked up from germline, CDR1 is MNHEY and CDR2 is SVGAGI. V was trimmed by 6 bases and J by 2 bases, leaving 13 bases between them. CDR3 residues: CASRPPGPQETQYF. The CDR3 DNA sequence: TGTGCCAGCAGACCCCCGGGACCTCAAGAGACCCAGTACTTC.

This chain links TRBV18 with TRBJ2-2; D perhaps matches TRBD1 (6 bases). CDR1 KGHSH and CDR2 LQKENI come from the germline V gene. Deletions cut 0 bases from V and 4 bases from J, with 12 bases between. The CDR3 sequence is 16 residues long. CDR3 sequence reads: CASSPPQGSVTGELFF. DNA of the CDR3: TGTGCCAGCTCACCACCCCAGGGGTCGGTCACCGGGGAGCTGTTTTTT.

The rearrangement joins TRBV6-4 to TRBJ2-2, with D perhaps matching TRBD1 (6 bases). Germline V lookup: CDR1 MRHNA, CDR2 SNTAGT. The CDR3 is 16 amino acids. The ends were cut back, 5 bases at V and 0 bases at J, with 13 bases in the middle. CDR3: CASSLTGIANTGELFF. CDR3 in DNA: TGTGCCAGCAGTCTTACAGGGATCGCGAACACCGGGGAGCTGTTTTTT.

This sequence joins TRBV5-1 and TRBJ2-4, with 14 bases identical to TRBD2. With V trimmed by 0 bases and J by 0 bases, 11 bases remained unmatched. Germline CDR1 reads SGHRS; CDR2 reads YFSETQ. The CDR3 loop spans 21 amino acids. This chain's CDR3 is CASSLAEWGTSGGLAKNIQYF. The CDR3 DNA follows: TGCGCCAGCAGCTTGGCCGAGTGGGGGACTAGCGGGGGACTAGCCAAAAACATTCAGTACTTC.

A few counts support this clone. The chain employs TRBV20-1 and TRBJ2-3, with no clear D. V was clipped by 7 bases and J by 3 bases, with 5 bases between them. This CDR3 is 10 amino acids long. The germline V gene encodes CDR1 DFQATT and CDR2 SNEGSKA (reference sequence). Here the CDR3 reads CSVRTDTQYF. For the CDR3, the DNA is TGCAGTGTCAGGACAGATACGCAGTATTTT.

This clone was seen once. This chain links TRBV11-2 with TRBJ1-6; 11 bases map to TRBD1. The CDR3 has 15 amino acids. Losses at the gene ends were 5 bases for V and 7 bases for J; bases not matched to a gene: 4. CDR1 and CDR2 from the germline V gene are SGHAT and FQNNGV. CDR3 nucleotides: TGTGCCAGCAGCCCTGGGGACAGGGGGAATTCACCCCTCCACTTT. This sequence encodes CASSPGDRGNSPLHF.

The chain is built from TRBV10-3 and TRBJ2-5, with D possibly called TRBD1 or TRBD2 (5 bases each). CDR1 and CDR2 from the germline V gene are ENHRY and SYGVKD. Trimming removed 4 bases at V and 5 bases at J, with 17 bases between. The CDR3 spans 15 residues. The CDR3 nucleotides are TGTGCCATCAGTGCTGAGGGCTTCAGGGATGAGACCCAGTACTTC. Amino acid sequence: CAISAEGFRDETQYF.

J is TRBJ1-1 and V is TRBV5-4, with D possibly TRBD1 on 5 matching bases. The V end was cut by 2 bases, the J end by 8 bases, with 10 bases between. Looked up from germline, CDR1 is SGHNT and CDR2 is YYREEE (reference sequence). This CDR3 is 12 amino acids long. CDR3 nucleotides: TGTGCCAGCAGCTTAAAGGGGCGAGAAGCTTTCTTT. It encodes CASSLKGREAFF.